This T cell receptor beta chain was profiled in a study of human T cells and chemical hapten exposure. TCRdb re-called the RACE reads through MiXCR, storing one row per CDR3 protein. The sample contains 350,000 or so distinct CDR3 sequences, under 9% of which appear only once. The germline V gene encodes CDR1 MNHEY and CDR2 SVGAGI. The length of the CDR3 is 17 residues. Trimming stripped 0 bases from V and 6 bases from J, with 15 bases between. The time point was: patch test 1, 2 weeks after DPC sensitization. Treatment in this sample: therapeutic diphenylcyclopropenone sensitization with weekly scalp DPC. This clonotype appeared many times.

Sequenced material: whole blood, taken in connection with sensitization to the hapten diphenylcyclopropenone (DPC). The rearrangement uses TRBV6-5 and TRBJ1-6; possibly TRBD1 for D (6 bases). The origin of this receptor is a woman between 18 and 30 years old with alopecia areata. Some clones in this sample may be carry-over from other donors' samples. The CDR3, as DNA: TGTGCCAGCAGTTACTCGCTCTATGGACAGACTAATTCACCCCTCCACTTT. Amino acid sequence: CASSYSLYGQTNSPLHF.